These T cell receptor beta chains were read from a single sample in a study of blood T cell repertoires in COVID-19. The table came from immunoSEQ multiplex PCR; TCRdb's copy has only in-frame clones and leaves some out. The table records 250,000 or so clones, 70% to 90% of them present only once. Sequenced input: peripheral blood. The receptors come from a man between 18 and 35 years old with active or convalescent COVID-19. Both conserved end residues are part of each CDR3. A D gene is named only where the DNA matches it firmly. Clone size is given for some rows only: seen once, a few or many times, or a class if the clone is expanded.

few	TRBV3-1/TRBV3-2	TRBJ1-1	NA	CASSHREASTEAFF	TGTGCCAGCAGCCATCGGGAGGCGAGCACTGAAGCTTTCTTT
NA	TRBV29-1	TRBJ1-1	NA	CSVVSGGNTEAFF	TGCAGCGTTGTTTCGGGGGGAAACACTGAAGCTTTCTTT
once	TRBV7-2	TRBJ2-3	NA	CASSGASETDTQYF	TGTGCCAGCAGCGGTGCTAGCGAAACAGATACGCAGTATTTT
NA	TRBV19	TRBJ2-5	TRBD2	CASSTWTSGRGQETQYF	TGTGCCAGTAGTACATGGACTAGCGGGAGAGGCCAAGAGACCCAGTACTTC
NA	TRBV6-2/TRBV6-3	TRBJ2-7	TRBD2	CASSYGTSDYYEQYF	TGTGCCAGCAGTTACGGGACTAGCGACTACTACGAGCAGTACTTC
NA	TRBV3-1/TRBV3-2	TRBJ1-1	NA	CASSQEGLEAFF	TGTGCCAGCAGCCAAGAGGGACTTGAAGCTTTCTTT
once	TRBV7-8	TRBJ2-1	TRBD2	CASSSNRLAGVKGNEQFF	TGTGCCAGCAGCTCCAACAGGCTAGCGGGAGTAAAAGGCAATGAGCAGTTCTTC
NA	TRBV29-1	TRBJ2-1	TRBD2	CSVETSLRYNEQFF	TGCAGCGTTGAGACTAGCCTTCGCTACAATGAGCAGTTCTTC
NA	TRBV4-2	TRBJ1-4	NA	CASSLGSTNEKLFF	TGTGCCAGCTCGCTGGGCTCAACTAATGAAAAACTGTTTTTT
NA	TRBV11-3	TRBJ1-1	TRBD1	CASSLVTGSEAFF	TGTGCCAGCAGCTTAGTGACAGGGTCTGAAGCTTTCTTT
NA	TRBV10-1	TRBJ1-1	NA	CASSEGEYTEAFF	TGCGCCAGCAGTGAAGGGGAATACACTGAAGCTTTCTTT
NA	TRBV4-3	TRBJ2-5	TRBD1	CASSQRAGGETQYF	TGCGCCAGCAGCCAAAGGGCAGGGGGAGAGACCCAGTACTTC
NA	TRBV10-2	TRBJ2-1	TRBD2	CASSGPGTSLYNEQFF	TGCGCCAGCAGTGGACCCGGGACTAGTCTCTACAATGAGCAGTTCTTC
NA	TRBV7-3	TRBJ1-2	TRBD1	CASSRSGQGNPRLF	TGTGCCAGCAGCAGATCGGGACAGGGTAATCCCCGACTCTTC
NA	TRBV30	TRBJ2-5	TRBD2	CAWRVRAGGNQETQYF	TGTGCCTGGAGGGTCCGAGCGGGGGGTAACCAAGAGACCCAGTACTTC
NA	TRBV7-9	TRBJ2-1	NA	CASSPPTGRLDEQFF	TGTGCCAGCAGCCCTCCGACAGGGAGGCTCGATGAGCAGTTCTTC
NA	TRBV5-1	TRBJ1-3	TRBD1	CASSPSTGGNTIYF	TGCGCCAGCAGCCCATCGACAGGGGGGAACACCATATATTTT
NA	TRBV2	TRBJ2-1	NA	CASSGDYQGSEQFF	TGTGCCAGCAGTGGGGACTACCAGGGGAGTGAGCAGTTCTTC
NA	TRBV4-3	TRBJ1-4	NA	CASSRSDGATNEKLFF	TGCGCCAGCAGCCGGTCTGACGGAGCCACTAATGAAAAACTGTTTTTT
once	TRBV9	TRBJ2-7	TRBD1	CASSVGTEPYEQYF	TGTGCCAGCAGCGTCGGGACAGAGCCGTACGAGCAGTACTTC
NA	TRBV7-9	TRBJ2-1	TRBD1	CASSPGQGVINEQFF	TGTGCCAGCAGCCCGGGACAGGGGGTGATCAATGAGCAGTTCTTC
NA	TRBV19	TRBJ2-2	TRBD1	CASSRRTGGTGELFF	TGTGCCAGTAGTCGCCGAACAGGGGGTACCGGGGAGCTGTTTTTT
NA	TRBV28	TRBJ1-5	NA	CASRPAGAGNQPQHF	TGTGCCAGCAGGCCCGCGGGGGCGGGGAATCAGCCCCAGCATTTT
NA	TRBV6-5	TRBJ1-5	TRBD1	CASRGTGTGNQPQHF	TGTGCCAGCAGGGGGACAGGGACTGGCAATCAGCCCCAGCATTTT
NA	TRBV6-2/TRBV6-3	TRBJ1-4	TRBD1	CASSTRTGGNEKLFF	TGTGCCAGCAGTACGCGGACAGGGGGCAATGAAAAACTGTTTTTT
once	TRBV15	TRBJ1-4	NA	CATSRDPTGLNEKLFF	TGTGCCACCAGCAGAGATCCAACAGGTCTTAATGAAAAACTGTTTTTT
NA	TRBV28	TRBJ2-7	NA	CASRKGVYEQYF	TGTGCCAGCAGGAAGGGGGTCTACGAGCAGTACTTC
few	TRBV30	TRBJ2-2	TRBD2	CAWSRLAGGPGELFF	TGTGCCTGGAGCCGACTAGCGGGGGGGCCTGGGGAGCTGTTTTTT
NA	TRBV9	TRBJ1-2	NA	CASKRAGRNYGYTF	TGTGCCAGCAAACGGGCGGGCCGTAACTATGGCTACACCTTC